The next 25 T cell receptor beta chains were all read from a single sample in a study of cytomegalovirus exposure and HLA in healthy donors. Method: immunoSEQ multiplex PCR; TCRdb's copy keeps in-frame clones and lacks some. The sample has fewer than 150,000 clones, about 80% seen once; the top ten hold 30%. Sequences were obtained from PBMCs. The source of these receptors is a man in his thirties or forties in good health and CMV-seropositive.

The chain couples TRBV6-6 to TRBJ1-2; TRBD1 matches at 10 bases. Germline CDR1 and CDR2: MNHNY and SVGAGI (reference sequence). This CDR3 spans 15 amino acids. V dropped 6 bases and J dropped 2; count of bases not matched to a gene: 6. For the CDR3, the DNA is TGTGCCAGCAGGACGGACAGGGGGGGGAACTATGGCTACACCTTC. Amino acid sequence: CASRTDRGGNYGYTF.

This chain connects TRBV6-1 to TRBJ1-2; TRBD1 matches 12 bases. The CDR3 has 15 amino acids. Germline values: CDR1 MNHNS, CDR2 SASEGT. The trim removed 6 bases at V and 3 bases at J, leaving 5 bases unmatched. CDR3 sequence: CASREGTGGYYGYTF. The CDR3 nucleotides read TGTGCCAGCAGAGAGGGGACAGGGGGCTACTATGGCTACACCTTC.

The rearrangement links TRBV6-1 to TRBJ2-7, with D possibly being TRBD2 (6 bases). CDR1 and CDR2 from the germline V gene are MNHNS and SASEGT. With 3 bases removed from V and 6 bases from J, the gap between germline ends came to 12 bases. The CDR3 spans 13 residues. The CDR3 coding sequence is TGTGCCAGCAGTGAGCCAGGGAGGTTCGAGCAGTACTTC. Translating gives CASSEPGRFEQYF.

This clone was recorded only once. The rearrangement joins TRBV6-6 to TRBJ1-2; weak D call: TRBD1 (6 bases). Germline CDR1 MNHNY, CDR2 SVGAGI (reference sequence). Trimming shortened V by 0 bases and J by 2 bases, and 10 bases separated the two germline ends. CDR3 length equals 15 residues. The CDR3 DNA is TGTGCCAGCAGTTACTCGAAGGGGGAAAACTATGGCTACACCTTC. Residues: CASSYSKGENYGYTF.

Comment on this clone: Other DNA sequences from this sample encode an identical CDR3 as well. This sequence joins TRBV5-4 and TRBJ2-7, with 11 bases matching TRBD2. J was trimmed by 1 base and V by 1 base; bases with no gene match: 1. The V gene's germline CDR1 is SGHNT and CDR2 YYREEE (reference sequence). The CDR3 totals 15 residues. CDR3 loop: CASSLTSGSSYEQYF. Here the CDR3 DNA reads TGTGCCAGCAGCTTGACTAGCGGGAGTTCCTACGAGCAGTACTTC. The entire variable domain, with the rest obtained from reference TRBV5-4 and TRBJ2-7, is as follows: ETGVTQSPTHLIKTRGQQVTLRCSSQSGHNTVSWYQQALGQGPQFIFQYYREEENGRGNFPPRFSGLQFPNYSSELNVNALELDDSALYLCASSLTSGSSYEQYFGPGTRLTVT.

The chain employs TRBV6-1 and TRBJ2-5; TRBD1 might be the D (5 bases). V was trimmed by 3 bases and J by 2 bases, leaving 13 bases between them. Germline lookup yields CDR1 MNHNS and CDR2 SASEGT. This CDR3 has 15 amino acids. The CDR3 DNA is TGTGCCAGCAGTGATCCGACAGAGCCGCAAGAGACCCAGTACTTC. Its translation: CASSDPTEPQETQYF.

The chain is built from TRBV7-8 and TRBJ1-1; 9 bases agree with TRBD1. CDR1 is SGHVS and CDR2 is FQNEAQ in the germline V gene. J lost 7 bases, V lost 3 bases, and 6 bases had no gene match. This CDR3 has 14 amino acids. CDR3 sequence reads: CASSFGQGTYEAFF. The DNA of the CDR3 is TGTGCCAGCAGCTTCGGACAGGGGACCTATGAAGCTTTCTTT.

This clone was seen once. CDR3 loop: CASSTAETQYF. The CDR3 bases are TGCGCCAGCAGTACTGCGGAGACCCAGTACTTC. V usage is TRBV5-1 and J usage is TRBJ2-5; no definite D call. Looked up from germline, CDR1 is SGHRS and CDR2 is YFSETQ. The CDR3 has 11 amino acids. With 5 bases removed from V and 5 bases from J, the gap between germline ends came to 7 bases.

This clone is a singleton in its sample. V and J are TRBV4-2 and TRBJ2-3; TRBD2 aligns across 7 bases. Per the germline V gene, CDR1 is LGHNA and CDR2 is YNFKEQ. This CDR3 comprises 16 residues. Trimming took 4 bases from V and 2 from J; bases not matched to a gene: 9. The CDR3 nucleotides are TGTGCCAGCAGCCCACCGGGGGAGGGTTACACAGATACGCAGTATTTT. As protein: CASSPPGEGYTDTQYF.

The CDR3 bases are TGTGCCAGCAGCCGGACAGGGACCGGTGACGAGCAGTACTTC. This sequence encodes CASSRTGTGDEQYF. This rearrangement joins TRBV7-6 to TRBJ2-7; TRBD1 aligns across 8 bases. CDR1 is SGHVS, CDR2 FNYEAQ, per germline. Losses at the gene ends were 5 bases for V and 5 bases for J; bases not matched to a gene: 8. The CDR3 contains 14 residues.

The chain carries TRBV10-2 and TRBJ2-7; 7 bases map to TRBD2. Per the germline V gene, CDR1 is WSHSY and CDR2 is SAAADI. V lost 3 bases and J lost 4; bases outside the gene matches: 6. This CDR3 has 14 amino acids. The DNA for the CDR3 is TGCGCCAGCAGTGATCCGGGAGGCCTGTACGAGCAGTACTTC. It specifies CASSDPGGLYEQYF.

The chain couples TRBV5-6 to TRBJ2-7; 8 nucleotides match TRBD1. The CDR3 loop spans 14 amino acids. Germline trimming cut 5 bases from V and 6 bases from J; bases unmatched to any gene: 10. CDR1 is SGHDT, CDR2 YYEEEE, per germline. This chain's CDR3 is CASSPSTGVSEQYF. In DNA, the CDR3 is TGTGCCAGCAGTCCTTCGACAGGGGTTTCCGAGCAGTACTTC.

The CDR3 DNA sequence: TGTGCCACCAGCAGCAGAGGGCGGGCAAACACAGATACGCAGTATTTT. It is translated as CATSSRGRANTDTQYF. The chain combines TRBV15 with TRBJ2-3, with D possibly being TRBD2 (5 bases). Germline values: CDR1 LNHNV, CDR2 YYDKDF (reference sequence). Trimming stripped 3 bases from V and 2 bases from J, with 15 bases between. The length of the CDR3 is 16 residues.

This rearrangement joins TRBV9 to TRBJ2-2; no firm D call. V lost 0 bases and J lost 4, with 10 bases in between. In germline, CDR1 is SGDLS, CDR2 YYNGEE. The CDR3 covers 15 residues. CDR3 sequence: CASSVGSGSTGELFF. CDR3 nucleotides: TGTGCCAGCAGCGTAGGGTCCGGTTCCACCGGGGAGCTGTTTTTT.

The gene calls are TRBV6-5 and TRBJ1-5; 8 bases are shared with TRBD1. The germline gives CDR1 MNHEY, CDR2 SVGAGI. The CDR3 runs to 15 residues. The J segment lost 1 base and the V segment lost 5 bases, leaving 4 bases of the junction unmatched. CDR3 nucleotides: TGTGCCAGCAGTGTCGACAGGGGAAGCAATCAGCCCCAGCATTTT. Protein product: CASSVDRGSNQPQHF.

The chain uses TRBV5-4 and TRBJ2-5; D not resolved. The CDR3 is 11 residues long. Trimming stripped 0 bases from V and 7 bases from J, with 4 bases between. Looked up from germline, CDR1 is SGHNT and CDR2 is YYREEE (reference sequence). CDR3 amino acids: CASSLARTQYF. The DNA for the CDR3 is TGTGCCAGCAGCTTGGCGCGGACCCAGTACTTC.

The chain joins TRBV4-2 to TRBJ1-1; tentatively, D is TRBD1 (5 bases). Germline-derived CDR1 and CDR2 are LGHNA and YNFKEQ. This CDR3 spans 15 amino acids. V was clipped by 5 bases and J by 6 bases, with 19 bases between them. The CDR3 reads CASSALGGAVAEAFF. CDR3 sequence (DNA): TGTGCCAGCAGCGCCCTTGGTGGGGCCGTCGCTGAAGCTTTCTTT.

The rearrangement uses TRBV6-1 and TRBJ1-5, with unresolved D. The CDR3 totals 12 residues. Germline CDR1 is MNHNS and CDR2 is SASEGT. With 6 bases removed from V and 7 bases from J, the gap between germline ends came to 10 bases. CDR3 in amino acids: CASRSEMQPQHF. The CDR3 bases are TGTGCCAGCAGGAGTGAGATGCAGCCCCAGCATTTT.

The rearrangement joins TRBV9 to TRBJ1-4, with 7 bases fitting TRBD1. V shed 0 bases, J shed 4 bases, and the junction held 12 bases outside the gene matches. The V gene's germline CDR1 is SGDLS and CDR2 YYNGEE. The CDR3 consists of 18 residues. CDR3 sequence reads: CASSVGTGAPRGNEKLFF. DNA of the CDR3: TGTGCCAGCAGCGTAGGAACAGGGGCTCCGCGGGGTAATGAAAAACTGTTTTTT.

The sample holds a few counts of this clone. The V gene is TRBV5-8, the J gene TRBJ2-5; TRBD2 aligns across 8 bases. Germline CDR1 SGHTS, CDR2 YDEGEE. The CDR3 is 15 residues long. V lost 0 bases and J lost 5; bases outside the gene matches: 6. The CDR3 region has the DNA TGTGCCAGCAGCTTGGGCCGGGGGGGACGGGAGACCCAGTACTTC. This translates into CASSLGRGGRETQYF.

The CDR3, as DNA: TGTGCCATCAGCGAAACAGATAACTATGGCTACACCTTC. This translates into CAISETDNYGYTF. The V and J genes are TRBV10-3 and TRBJ1-2; no clear D. V lost 6 bases and J 1 base, leaving 9 bases between the germline ends. The CDR3 totals 13 residues. The germline V gene encodes CDR1 ENHRY and CDR2 SYGVKD.

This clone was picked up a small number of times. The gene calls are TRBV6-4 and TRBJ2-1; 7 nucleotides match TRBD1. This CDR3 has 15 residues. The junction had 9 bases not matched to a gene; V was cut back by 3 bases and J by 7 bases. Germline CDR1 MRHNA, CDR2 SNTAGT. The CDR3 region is CASSDLTGEFNEQFF. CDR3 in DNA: TGTGCCAGCAGTGATCTTACAGGGGAATTTAATGAGCAGTTCTTC.

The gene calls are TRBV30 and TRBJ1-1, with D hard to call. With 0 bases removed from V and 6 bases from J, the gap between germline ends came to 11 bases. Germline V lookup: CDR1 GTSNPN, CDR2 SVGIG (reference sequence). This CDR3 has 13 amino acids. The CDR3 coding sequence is TGTGCCTGGAGTGTACGGGGAAGTGCTGAAGCTTTCTTT. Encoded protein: CAWSVRGSAEAFF.

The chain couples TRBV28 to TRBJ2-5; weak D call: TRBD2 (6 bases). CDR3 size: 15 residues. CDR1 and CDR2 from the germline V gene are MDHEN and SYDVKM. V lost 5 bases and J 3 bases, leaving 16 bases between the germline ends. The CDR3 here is CASSPSGAGKETQYF. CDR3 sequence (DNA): TGTGCCAGCAGTCCCTCGGGAGCAGGGAAAGAGACCCAGTACTTC.

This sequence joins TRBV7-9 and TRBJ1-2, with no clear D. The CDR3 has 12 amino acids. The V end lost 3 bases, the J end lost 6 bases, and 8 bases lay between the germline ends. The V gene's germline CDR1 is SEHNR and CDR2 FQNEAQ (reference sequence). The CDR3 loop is CASSFTGNGYTF. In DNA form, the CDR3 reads TGTGCCAGCAGCTTCACGGGGAATGGCTACACCTTC.